A single sample is the source of the 7 T cell receptor beta chains below, sequenced in a study of CD8 T cells in Susac syndrome. The authors reverse transcribed roughly 0.5 to 1 ug RNA with random hexamers. Each CDR3 protein is one row after TCRdb ran MiXCR on the immunoSEQ multiplex PCR reads. The table has about 180,000 distinct CDR3 sequences, about 94% seen once. Sequences were obtained from CD4+ T cells from PBMCs. Receptors originate from a human donor with multiple sclerosis.

The chain joins TRBV28 to TRBJ2-2, with D unclear. The germline CDR1 and CDR2 sequences are MDHEN and SYDVKM. V was clipped by 3 bases and J by 4 bases, with 9 bases between them. This CDR3 comprises 14 residues. The CDR3 sequence: CASSLWGTTGELFF. The CDR3 DNA is TGTGCCAGCAGTTTGTGGGGTACCACCGGGGAGCTGTTTTTT.

This clonotype was detected once. The chain couples TRBV30 to TRBJ1-2; possible D gene TRBD1, 6 bases. Trimming stripped 5 bases from V and 5 bases from J, with 12 bases between. This CDR3 region has 12 residues. The germline V gene encodes CDR1 GTSNPN and CDR2 SVGIG (reference sequence). CDR3 sequence reads: CAWADRLYGYTF. The CDR3 DNA reads TGTGCCTGGGCCGACAGGTTGTATGGCTACACCTTC.

This chain links TRBV5-6 with TRBJ1-5; tentatively, D is TRBD1 (5 bases). Germline V gives CDR1 SGHDT, CDR2 YYEEEE. Trimming took 8 bases from V and 5 from J, leaving 20 bases between them. This CDR3 spans 15 amino acids. CDR3 nucleotides: TGTGCCAGTAACCTTTACGGGGCAGGTTATCAGCCCCAGCATTTT. Translation gives CASNLYGAGYQPQHF.

The chain has TRBV12-3 or TRBV12-4 and TRBJ1-6; no definite D call. The CDR3 totals 14 residues. The V gene lost 3 bases and the J gene lost 10 bases, with 13 bases spanning the gap. This CDR3 reads CASSFRTGVSPLHF. CDR3 nucleotides: TGTGCCAGCAGTTTCCGGACCGGGGTCTCACCCCTCCACTTT.

This sequence joins TRBV5-6 and TRBJ2-3; tentative D call: TRBD1 (5 bases). Germline values: CDR1 SGHDT, CDR2 YYEEEE. This CDR3 comprises 12 residues. Trimming took off 0 bases at V and 9 bases at J, with 8 bases between the two ends. The CDR3 loop is CASSLDRNTQYF. In DNA form, the CDR3 reads TGTGCCAGCAGCTTGGACAGGAACACGCAGTATTTT.

The genes are TRBV20-1 and TRBJ2-3; no definite D call. This CDR3 region has 13 residues. The V end lost 0 bases, the J end lost 6 bases, and 10 bases lay between the germline ends. Germline lookup yields CDR1 DFQATT and CDR2 SNEGSKA (reference sequence). CDR3 DNA: TGCAGTGCTAGAGACCATCGTGGGGATACGCAGTATTTT. It is translated as CSARDHRGDTQYF.

This chain links TRBV30 with TRBJ2-7; perhaps TRBD1 as D (6 bases). The CDR3 has 14 amino acids. Trimming pared 4 bases from V and 0 bases from J, leaving 13 bases between. CDR1 and CDR2 from the germline V gene are GTSNPN and SVGIG (reference sequence). CDR3 in DNA: TGTGCCTGGACCGGACAGACCCGCTCCTACGAGCAGTACTTC. This codes for CAWTGQTRSYEQYF.